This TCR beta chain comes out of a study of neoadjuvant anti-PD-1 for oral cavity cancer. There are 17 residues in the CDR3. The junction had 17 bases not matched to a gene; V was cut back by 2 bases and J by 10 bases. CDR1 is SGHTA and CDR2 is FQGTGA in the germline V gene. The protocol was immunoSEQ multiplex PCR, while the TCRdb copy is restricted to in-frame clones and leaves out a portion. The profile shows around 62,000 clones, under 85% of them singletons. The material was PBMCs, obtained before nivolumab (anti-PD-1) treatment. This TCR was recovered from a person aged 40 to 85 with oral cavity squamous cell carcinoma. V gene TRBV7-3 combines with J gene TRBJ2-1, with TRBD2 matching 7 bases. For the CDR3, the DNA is TGTGCCAGCAGCTTAGGTTTAGGCGGGAGAGGGGTTCGGGAGCAGTTCTTC. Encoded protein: CASSLGLGGRGVREQFF.